These 10 T cell receptor beta chains came from one sample sequenced in a study of shared T cell receptors in the human thymus. Assay used: immunoSEQ multiplex PCR; TCRdb lists only in-frame clones, some missing. The sample consists of hundreds of thousands of clones, more than 75% of them appearing once. These data are also associated with another study on human thymus T cells.

The sequencing sample was made of thymocytes. These receptors were taken from a boy under three years old with a congenital heart defect.

The V gene is TRBV5-4, the J gene TRBJ2-1, with 7 bases aligning to TRBD2. Trimming removed 0 bases from V and 3 bases from J; junction bases left unmatched: 6. Germline V gene data show CDR1 as SGHNT and CDR2 as YYREEE (reference sequence). The CDR3 loop spans 16 amino acids. CDR3 sequence reads: CASSLAGGTDYNEQFF. The CDR3 DNA follows: TGTGCCAGCAGCTTGGCCGGGGGGACGGACTACAATGAGCAGTTCTTC. The full variable domain, in which reference TRBV5-4 and TRBJ2-1 provide the parts outside the CDR3, is ETGVTQSPTHLIKTRGQQVTLRCSSQSGHNTVSWYQQALGQGPQFIFQYYREEENGRGNFPPRFSGLQFPNYSSELNVNALELDDSALYLCASSLAGGTDYNEQFFGPGTRLTVL.

The rearrangement links TRBV29-1 to TRBJ2-3; D is possibly TRBD1 (6 bases). The germline V gene encodes CDR1 SQVTM and CDR2 ANQGSEA. The CDR3 has 12 amino acids. The V and J ends lost 4 bases and 6 bases respectively, with 11 bases between them. CDR3 amino acids: CSVGGGGDTQYF. For the CDR3, the DNA is TGCAGCGTTGGTGGGGGCGGGGATACGCAGTATTTT.

The chain couples TRBV5-4 to TRBJ2-3; possible D gene TRBD2, 7 bases. Looked up from germline, CDR1 is SGHNT and CDR2 is YYREEE (reference sequence). The CDR3 loop spans 13 amino acids. V lost 4 bases, J lost 5 bases, and 11 bases lay in between. The CDR3 loop reads CASSGGARDTQYF. The DNA of the CDR3 is TGTGCCAGCAGCGGGGGGGCCAGAGATACGCAGTATTTT.

The chain is built from TRBV14 and TRBJ2-7, with a weak D call TRBD1 (6 bases). The CDR3 is 16 residues long. Trimming cost V 0 bases and J 3 bases, with 15 bases left between them. CDR1 is SGHDN, CDR2 FVKESK, per germline. CDR3: CASSQDGWGQYYEQYF. The CDR3 coding sequence is TGTGCCAGCAGCCAAGATGGGTGGGGGCAGTACTACGAGCAGTACTTC.

The chain employs TRBV15 and TRBJ2-6; TRBD2 matches at 7 bases. The CDR3 is 19 residues long. Germline V CDR1 and CDR2: LNHNV, YYDKDF (reference sequence). Losses at the gene ends were 5 bases for V and 0 bases for J; bases not matched to a gene: 13. CDR3 protein: CATSGGGAGKSSGANVLTF. The DNA for the CDR3 is TGTGCCACCAGCGGGGGAGGGGCAGGGAAGTCCTCTGGGGCCAACGTCCTGACTTTC.

The genes are TRBV4-3 and TRBJ1-3; a weak D match, TRBD1 (6 bases). Trimming shortened V by 4 bases and J by 0 bases, and 16 bases separated the two germline ends. Germline V gene data show CDR1 as LGHNA and CDR2 as YSLEER. The CDR3 totals 17 residues. The CDR3: CASSRRGQLHSGNTIYF. The CDR3 DNA sequence: TGCGCCAGCAGCCGCCGAGGACAGCTGCACTCTGGAAACACCATATATTTT.

V and J are TRBV2 and TRBJ2-5; D possibly corresponds to TRBD2 (5 bases). The CDR3 length is 13 residues. The ends were cut back, 7 bases at V and 5 bases at J, with 14 bases in the middle. Looked up from germline, CDR1 is SNHLY and CDR2 is FYNNEI. CDR3 loop: CASKGFTGETQYF. Written as DNA, the CDR3 is TGTGCCAGCAAAGGATTCACGGGGGAGACCCAGTACTTC.

This sequence joins TRBV6-6 and TRBJ1-4; D remains ambiguous. Trimming removed 8 bases at V and 0 bases at J, with 13 bases between. The CDR3 length is 15 residues. In germline, CDR1 is MNHNY, CDR2 SVGAGI (reference sequence). For the CDR3, the DNA is TGTGCCAGCGGCCCATTTGCAGCAACTAATGAAAAACTGTTTTTT. This translates into CASGPFAATNEKLFF.

The V and J genes are TRBV5-8 and TRBJ2-7, with 8 bases fitting TRBD2. Germline values: CDR1 SGHTS, CDR2 YDEGEE. The CDR3 extends over 13 amino acids. The V segment lost 9 bases and the J segment 3 bases; nucleotides outside the gene matches: 8. CDR3 nucleotides: TGTGCCAACGGGGGGGTACCCGTCTACGAGCAGTACTTC. This sequence encodes CANGGVPVYEQYF.

This chain connects TRBV5-1 to TRBJ2-5; no clear D. The J call may be in error: the DNA end matches TRBJ2-7 better. Germline V lookup: CDR1 SGHRS, CDR2 YFSETQ. The CDR3 has 15 amino acids. CDR3 loop: CASSPETELSYEQYF. The CDR3 DNA sequence: TGCGCCAGCAGCCCGGAGACGGAGCTCTCCTACGAGCAGTACTTC.